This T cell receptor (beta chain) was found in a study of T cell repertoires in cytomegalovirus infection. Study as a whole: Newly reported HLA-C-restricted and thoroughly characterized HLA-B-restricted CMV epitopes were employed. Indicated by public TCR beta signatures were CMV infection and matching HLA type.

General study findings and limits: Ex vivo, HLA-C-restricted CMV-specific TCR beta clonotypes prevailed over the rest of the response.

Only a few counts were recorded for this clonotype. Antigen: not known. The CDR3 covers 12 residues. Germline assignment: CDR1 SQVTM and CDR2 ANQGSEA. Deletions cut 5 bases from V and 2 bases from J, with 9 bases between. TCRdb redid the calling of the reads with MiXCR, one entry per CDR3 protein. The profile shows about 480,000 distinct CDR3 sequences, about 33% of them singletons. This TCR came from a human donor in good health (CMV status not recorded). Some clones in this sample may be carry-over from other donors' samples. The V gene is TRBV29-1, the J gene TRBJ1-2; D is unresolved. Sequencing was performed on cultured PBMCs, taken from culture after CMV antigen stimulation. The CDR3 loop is CSVQNYNYGYTF. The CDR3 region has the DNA TGCAGCGTTCAGAATTACAACTATGGCTACACCTTC.